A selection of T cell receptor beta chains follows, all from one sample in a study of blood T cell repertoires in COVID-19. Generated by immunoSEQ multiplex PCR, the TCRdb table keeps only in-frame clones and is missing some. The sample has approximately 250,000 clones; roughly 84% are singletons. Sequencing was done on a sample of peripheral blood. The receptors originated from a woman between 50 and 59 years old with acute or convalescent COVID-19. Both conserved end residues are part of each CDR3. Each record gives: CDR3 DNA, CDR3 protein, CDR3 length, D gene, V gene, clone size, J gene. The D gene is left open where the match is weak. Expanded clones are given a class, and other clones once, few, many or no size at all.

TGTGCCAGCAGCGTCCAACAGGGAGGGGGGAACACCATATATTTT | CASSVQQGGGNTIYF | 15 | . | TRBV9 | . | TRBJ1-3
TGTGCCAGCAGCTTGGTTCGGCAGGGGGGCCTCCTAAGGCATTTT | CASSLVRQGGLLRHF | 15 | TRBD1 | TRBV7-3 | . | TRBJ1-5
TGTGCCAGCTCACCAAGTAACAGGGGACACTCACCCCTCCACTTT | CASSPSNRGHSPLHF | 15 | TRBD1 | TRBV18 | . | TRBJ1-6
TGTGCCAGCAGCCCCTCCCAGAATCCCTACGAGCAGTACTTC | CASSPSQNPYEQYF | 14 | . | TRBV14 | . | TRBJ2-7
TGTGCCAGCAGTGAGTACACCATATCCTACGAGCAGTACTTC | CASSEYTISYEQYF | 14 | . | TRBV6-1 | . | TRBJ2-7
TGCGCCAGCAGCTTGGCCACAGGGGATCCGACCGGGGAGCTGTTTTTT | CASSLATGDPTGELFF | 16 | TRBD1 | TRBV5-1 | . | TRBJ2-2
TGTGCCACCAGTGAGGGACAACTCTATGGCTACACCTTC | CATSEGQLYGYTF | 13 | . | TRBV24-1 | once | TRBJ1-2
TGTGCCAGCAGCTTAGGAGGACAAGCCGCTTTCTTT | CASSLGGQAAFF | 12 | . | TRBV7-9 | . | TRBJ1-1
TGTGCCAGCAGTGATTTACTAGCGGGTGCCTACGAGCAGTACTTC | CASSDLLAGAYEQYF | 15 | TRBD2 | TRBV2 | . | TRBJ2-7
TGCGCCAGCAGCTTGGAGGGGGGGCTGATCGATGAGCAGTTCTTC | CASSLEGGLIDEQFF | 15 | . | TRBV5-1 | . | TRBJ2-1
TGTGCCAGTAGTATGCCCGGGGGTCAGGGAGATACGCAGTATTTT | CASSMPGGQGDTQYF | 15 | . | TRBV19 | . | TRBJ2-3
TGTGCCAGCAGTTCCCCCCGGGCTGAAGCTTTCTTT | CASSSPRAEAFF | 12 | . | TRBV28 | . | TRBJ1-1
TGTGCCAGCAGTTTATTAGGCGGGCCCCAGCATTTT | CASSLLGGPQHF | 12 | . | TRBV28 | . | TRBJ1-5
TGTGCCAGCAGCACGGGACTAGCGGTCTACGAGCAGTACTTC | CASSTGLAVYEQYF | 14 | TRBD2 | TRBV9 | . | TRBJ2-7
TGTGCCAGCAGCCCCCACCTGACAGGGGGTACTGAAGCTTTCTTT | CASSPHLTGGTEAFF | 15 | TRBD1 | TRBV11-3 | . | TRBJ1-1
TGTGCCAGCAGTGCCCTTAGAGCGGGAGCAGATACGCAGTATTTT | CASSALRAGADTQYF | 15 | TRBD2 | TRBV6-2/TRBV6-3 | . | TRBJ2-3
TGTGCCAGTAGTCCACCAATAGGACAGGCCTCTACTGAAGCTTTCTTT | CASSPPIGQASTEAFF | 16 | TRBD1 | TRBV19 | few | TRBJ1-1
TGTGCCAGCAGCCCCGAGGCCAGGGGGCGCGTTTCACCCCTCCACTTT | CASSPEARGRVSPLHF | 16 | TRBD1 | TRBV14 | once | TRBJ1-6
TGTGCCAGCAGTTTAACGAGTTACACTGAAGCTTTCTTT | CASSLTSYTEAFF | 13 | . | TRBV28 | . | TRBJ1-1
TGTGCCAGCACCTCGACTAGCGCGAACTACGAGCAGTACTTC | CASTSTSANYEQYF | 14 | TRBD2 | TRBV3-1/TRBV3-2 | . | TRBJ2-7
TGTGCCAGCAGTCTAGGGGGGGGAGCAGGGGCCGAAAAACTGTTTTTT | CASSLGGGAGAEKLFF | 16 | . | TRBV6-6 | once | TRBJ1-4
TGTGCCAGCAAAACGGGGGATAATTCACCCCTCCACTTT | CASKTGDNSPLHF | 13 | . | TRBV6-5 | . | TRBJ1-6
TGTGCCAGTATGGCCGGGAGCGAGCAGTACTTC | CASMAGSEQYF | 11 | . | TRBV19 | . | TRBJ2-7
TGCGCCAGCGCACAGTCGGAGGTTTTAAGTGAAAAACTGTTTTTT | CASAQSEVLSEKLFF | 15 | . | TRBV5-1 | . | TRBJ1-4
TGTGCCAGCAGCTTAGGGGGGACATCCGCCTACGAGCAGTACTTC | CASSLGGTSAYEQYF | 15 | . | TRBV7-8 | . | TRBJ2-7
TGTGCCAGCAGTCAGCAGCGGAACAATGAGCAGTTCTTC | CASSQQRNNEQFF | 13 | . | TRBV28 | . | TRBJ2-1
TGCGCCAGCAGCTTGGAAGTGGGGACCGGGGGTTCACCCCTCCACTTT | CASSLEVGTGGSPLHF | 16 | . | TRBV5-1 | . | TRBJ1-6
TGTGCCAGGAGATCAGGTACCTACGAGCAGTACTTC | CARRSGTYEQYF | 12 | . | TRBV6-5 | . | TRBJ2-7
TGTGCCAGCAGCACCCTAGCGGGAGGGCAGGGGACGCAGTATTTT | CASSTLAGGQGTQYF | 15 | TRBD2 | TRBV7-7 | . | TRBJ2-3
TGTGCCAGCAGCGCCGAGCCGGGGGTGATCGATGAGCAGTTCTTC | CASSAEPGVIDEQFF | 15 | . | TRBV5-6 | . | TRBJ2-1
TGTGCCAGCAGCCAAGACAGGGGCCCTTTCAATGAGCAGTTCTTC | CASSQDRGPFNEQFF | 15 | . | TRBV3-1/TRBV3-2 | few | TRBJ2-1
TGTGCCAGCAGCCCCGGGTGGGGCTACACCTTC | CASSPGWGYTF | 11 | . | TRBV5-6 | . | TRBJ1-2
TGTGCCAGCAGCTTAGGAGTTCGGGGGGGCGAGGTGGTCACCGGGGAGCTGTTTTTT | CASSLGVRGGEVVTGELFF | 19 | TRBD2 | TRBV7-2 | once | TRBJ2-2
TGCAGTGCTAGTTCCAGAAACAATCAGCCCCAGCATTTT | CSASSRNNQPQHF | 13 | . | TRBV20-1 | few | TRBJ1-5
TGTGCCAGCAGCTTGTTGGCGGGGGGGCTTACCGGGGAGCTGTTTTTT | CASSLLAGGLTGELFF | 16 | TRBD2 | TRBV5-4 | . | TRBJ2-2
TGTGCCAGTAGCCCGTTCAGGGGAATGAACACTGAAGCTTTCTTT | CASSPFRGMNTEAFF | 15 | . | TRBV19 | . | TRBJ1-1
TGCGCCAGCAGCCAAGGGACAGGGGCATACAATGAGCAGTTCTTC | CASSQGTGAYNEQFF | 15 | TRBD1 | TRBV4-1 | few | TRBJ2-1
TGTGCCAGCACCTCACTTGTTCGAGGGAGCGGTCAGCCCCAGCATTTT | CASTSLVRGSGQPQHF | 16 | . | TRBV2 | . | TRBJ1-5
TGTGCCAGCAGTGAAGCGTTCTGGAGTTCTGGAAACACCATATATTTT | CASSEAFWSSGNTIYF | 16 | . | TRBV6-1 | . | TRBJ1-3
TGTGCCACCAGCAGAGGGCAGGGTACCTACAATGAGCAGTTCTTC | CATSRGQGTYNEQFF | 15 | . | TRBV15 | . | TRBJ2-1
TGTGCCATCAGCCCGGGGGTAGCTGACACCGGGGAGCTGTTTTTT | CAISPGVADTGELFF | 15 | . | TRBV10-3 | . | TRBJ2-2
TGTGCCAGTAGTATTAGCGGGACAGCTTGGGAGACCCAGTACTTC | CASSISGTAWETQYF | 15 | . | TRBV19 | . | TRBJ2-5
TGTGCCAGCAGGGGGGCCACTTTGGGTGCAACTAATGAAAAACTGTTTTTT | CASRGATLGATNEKLFF | 17 | . | TRBV2 | . | TRBJ1-4
TGTGCCAGCAGTCCCGACAGGGGAAAACTGTTTTTT | CASSPDRGKLFF | 12 | TRBD1 | TRBV28 | . | TRBJ1-4
TGCGCCAGCAGTATTCGGGAGACAGGGATGTACGAGCAGTACTTC | CASSIRETGMYEQYF | 15 | . | TRBV4-1 | . | TRBJ2-7
TGTGCCAGCAGCCAGAGTAGCAATCAGCCCCAGCATTTT | CASSQSSNQPQHF | 13 | . | TRBV14 | . | TRBJ1-5
TGTGCCATCATGCCCGGGAACGGAAACACCATATATTTT | CAIMPGNGNTIYF | 13 | . | TRBV10-3 | . | TRBJ1-3
TGTGCCAGCTTCTCGGGACTAGCGGAGGATACGCAGTATTTT | CASFSGLAEDTQYF | 14 | TRBD2 | TRBV2 | . | TRBJ2-3
TGTGCCAGCAGTTACTCGCTTAGGGGTGAGTACGAAGCTTTCTTT | CASSYSLRGEYEAFF | 15 | . | TRBV6-5 | . | TRBJ1-1
TGTGCCAGCCATGAGCGAAATATCCGGGACAGGAAATATGGCTACACCTTC | CASHERNIRDRKYGYTF | 17 | TRBD1 | TRBV28 | . | TRBJ1-2
TGTGCCAGCAGCGCTCTAGCGGGTCTCGGGAATGAGCAGTTCTTC | CASSALAGLGNEQFF | 15 | TRBD2 | TRBV5-8 | . | TRBJ2-1
TGCGCCAGCGGGCAGGGGTATGGAAATAATGAAAAACTGTTTTTT | CASGQGYGNNEKLFF | 15 | . | TRBV4-1 | . | TRBJ1-4
TGTGCCAGCAGTACTGTGACAGGACTGAACACTGAAGCTTTCTTT | CASSTVTGLNTEAFF | 15 | . | TRBV27 | . | TRBJ1-1
TGTGCCAGCAGCAAAGGGCAGGGGATGGCGAATGAGCAGTTCTTC | CASSKGQGMANEQFF | 15 | . | TRBV21-1 | . | TRBJ2-1
TGTGCCAGCAGCGGACTAGCGGGGGGGCCGTACAATGAGCAGTTCTTC | CASSGLAGGPYNEQFF | 16 | TRBD2 | TRBV9 | . | TRBJ2-1
TGCGCCAGCAGCTCGAATGGACAGGGGAGTGGAGATACGCAGTATTTT | CASSSNGQGSGDTQYF | 16 | TRBD1 | TRBV5-1 | once | TRBJ2-3
TGTGCCAGCAGCAAAGGGAACCCCAGGGTCGGGGAGCTGTTTTTT | CASSKGNPRVGELFF | 15 | . | TRBV21-1 | . | TRBJ2-2